The text below deals with one T cell receptor (beta chain). Its antigen is undetermined. The read gets to within 3 residues of the CDR3 end, and the germline J gene fills in the rest. Clones were read by immunoSEQ multiplex PCR, and TCRdb kept only the in-frame ones, dropping some. The sample totals approximately 40,000 clones; its top ten clones hold about 8%. The data stem from a study of T cells in women clearing cervical HPV infection. Study details: Controls gave blood once infection was undetectable; cases at lesion identification.

Broader study findings: Controls had more TRBV6-7 (approximately 0.15%) than cases (0.11%). Richness differences could reflect unmeasured T-cell content per sample.

Trimming pared 0 bases from V and 3 bases from J, leaving 11 bases between. Germline V lookup: CDR1 DFQATT, CDR2 SNEGSKA (reference sequence). The CDR3 extends over 15 amino acids. Input material: blood buffy coat. V gene TRBV20-1 combines with J gene TRBJ1-4; unclear D gene. The sequence was collected from a woman aged 18 to 75 with a cervical HPV16 infection that either progressed to CIN3+ or cleared (not recorded which). CDR3 loop: CSARDPNGSNEKLFF. The sequenced part of the CDR3 DNA is TGCAGTGCTAGAGATCCCAACGGTTCTAATGAAAAA.